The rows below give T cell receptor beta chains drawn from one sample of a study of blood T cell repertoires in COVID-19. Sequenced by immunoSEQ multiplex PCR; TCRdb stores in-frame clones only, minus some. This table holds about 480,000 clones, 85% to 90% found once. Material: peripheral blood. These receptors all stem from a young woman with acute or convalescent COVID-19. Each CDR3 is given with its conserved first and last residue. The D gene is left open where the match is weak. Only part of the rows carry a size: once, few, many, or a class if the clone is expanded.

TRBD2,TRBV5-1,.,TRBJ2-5,CASSSGGLGETQYF,TGCGCCAGCAGCAGCGGGGGGCTGGGAGAGACCCAGTACTTC
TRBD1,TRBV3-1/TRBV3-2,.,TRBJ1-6,CASSSTGPELYSPLHF,TGTGCCAGCAGCTCGACAGGGCCGGAACTTTATTCACCCCTCCACTTT
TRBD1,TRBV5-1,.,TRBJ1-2,CASSSTGAVSYGYTF,TGCGCCAGCAGCTCCACAGGGGCTGTAAGCTATGGCTACACCTTC
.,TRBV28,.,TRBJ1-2,CASSDRENYGYTF,TGTGCCAGCAGTGACAGAGAAAACTATGGCTACACCTTC
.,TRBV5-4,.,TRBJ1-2,CASSLDPGAYNYGYTF,TGTGCCAGCAGCTTGGATCCGGGAGCTTATAACTATGGCTACACCTTC
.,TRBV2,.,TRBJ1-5,CASSGDRLQPQHF,TGTGCCAGCAGTGGAGACAGGTTGCAGCCCCAGCATTTT
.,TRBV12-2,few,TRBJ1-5,CASRLERPGSFKNQPQHF,TGTGCAAGTCGCTTAGAGAGACCAGGGTCCTTTAAGAATCAGCCCCAGCATTTT
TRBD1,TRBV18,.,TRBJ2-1,CASSPPRRQGINEQFF,TGTGCCAGCTCACCACCGCGGCGACAGGGCATCAATGAGCAGTTCTTC
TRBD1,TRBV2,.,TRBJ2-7,CASSALRGTGTGSYEQYF,TGTGCCAGCAGTGCCCTCCGTGGGACCGGGACAGGGTCCTACGAGCAGTACTTC
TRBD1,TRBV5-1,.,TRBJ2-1,CASSLEPPRQGGNEQFF,TGCGCCAGCAGCTTGGAGCCTCCCAGACAGGGTGGTAATGAGCAGTTCTTC
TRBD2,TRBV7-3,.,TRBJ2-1,CASSPKAGASYNEQFF,TGTGCCAGCAGCCCCAAAGCGGGGGCCTCCTACAATGAGCAGTTCTTC
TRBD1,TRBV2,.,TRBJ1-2,CASRETGQTGGKGGYTF,TGTGCCAGCAGAGAAACCGGGCAAACAGGGGGCAAAGGTGGCTACACCTTC
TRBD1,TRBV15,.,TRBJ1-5,CATSRDGTGDQPQHF,TGTGCCACCAGCAGAGATGGGACAGGGGACCAGCCCCAGCATTTT
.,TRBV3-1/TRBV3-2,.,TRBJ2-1,CASSQGWLTNEQFF,TGTGCCAGCAGCCAAGGTTGGCTCACGAATGAGCAGTTCTTC
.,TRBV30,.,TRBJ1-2,CAWISGRGGYGYTF,TGTGCCTGGATTAGTGGTAGGGGTGGCTATGGCTACACCTTC
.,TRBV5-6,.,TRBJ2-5,CASSSGIVKAQYF,TGTGCCAGCAGCTCAGGGATTGTCAAGGCCCAGTACTTC
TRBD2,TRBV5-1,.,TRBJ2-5,CASSRGLAGGTGRETQYF,TGCGCCAGCAGCCGCGGACTAGCGGGGGGGACAGGGAGAGAGACCCAGTACTTC
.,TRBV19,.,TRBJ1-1,CASSPTDTEAFF,TGTGCCAGTAGTCCGACAGACACTGAAGCTTTCTTT
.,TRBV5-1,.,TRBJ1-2,CASTSLDGVNYGYTF,TGCGCCAGCACATCACTTGACGGGGTGAACTATGGCTACACCTTC
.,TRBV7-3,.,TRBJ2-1,CASSAFRGNEQFF,TGTGCCAGCAGCGCGTTTCGGGGCAATGAGCAGTTCTTC
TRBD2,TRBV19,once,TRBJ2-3,CASSSSGGGTDTQYF,TGTGCCAGTAGTTCAAGCGGGGGGGGCACAGATACGCAGTATTTT
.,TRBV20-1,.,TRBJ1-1,CSASVSVTEAFF,TGCAGTGCTAGTGTATCTGTCACTGAAGCTTTCTTT
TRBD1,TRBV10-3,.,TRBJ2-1,CAISEGTGKEQFF,TGTGCCATCAGTGAGGGGACAGGCAAAGAGCAGTTCTTC
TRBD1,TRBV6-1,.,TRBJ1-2,CASSEPRTGKHGYTF,TGTGCCAGCAGTGAACCCCGGACAGGGAAACATGGCTACACCTTC
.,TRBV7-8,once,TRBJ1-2,CASSSSQGHYGYTF,TGTGCCAGCAGCTCCAGTCAGGGGCACTATGGCTACACCTTC
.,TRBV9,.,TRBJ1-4,CASNRQGEKLFF,TGTGCCAGCAACAGGCAAGGGGAAAAACTGTTTTTT
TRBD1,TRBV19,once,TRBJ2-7,CASSLSRDSYEQYF,TGTGCCAGTAGTCTCTCCCGGGACAGCTACGAGCAGTACTTC
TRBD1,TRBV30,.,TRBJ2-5,CAWSGDRGPPETQYF,TGTGCCTGGAGTGGGGACAGGGGGCCCCCAGAGACCCAGTACTTC
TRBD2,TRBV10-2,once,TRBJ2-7,CASSESPPRAGVNSSWQYF,TGCGCCAGCAGTGAGTCGCCCCCAAGGGCGGGGGTTAATTCTTCGTGGCAGTACTTC
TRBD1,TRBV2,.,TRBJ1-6,CASSTETGGFPLHF,TGTGCCAGCAGTACCGAGACAGGGGGCTTCCCCCTCCACTTT
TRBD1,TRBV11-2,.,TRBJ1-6,CASSSRDRGSYNSPLHF,TGTGCCAGCAGCTCTCGGGACAGGGGCTCCTATAATTCACCCCTCCACTTT
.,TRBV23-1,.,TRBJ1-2,CASSPTGNYGYTF,TGCGCCAGCAGTCCGACGGGGAACTATGGCTACACCTTC
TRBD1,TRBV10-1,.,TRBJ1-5,CASSEYRTGKGESNQPQHF,TGCGCCAGCAGTGAGTACCGGACAGGGAAGGGGGAAAGCAATCAGCCCCAGCATTTT
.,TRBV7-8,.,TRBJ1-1,CASSSGLRTEAFF,TGTGCCAGCAGCTCAGGGTTACGGACTGAAGCTTTCTTT
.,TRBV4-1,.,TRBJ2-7,CASSQVLAVNEQYF,TGCGCCAGCAGCCAAGTACTAGCAGTCAACGAGCAGTACTTC
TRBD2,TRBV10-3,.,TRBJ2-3,CAIRGTSGDTDTQYF,TGTGCCATAAGAGGGACTAGCGGGGACACAGATACGCAGTATTTT
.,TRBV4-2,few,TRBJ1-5,CASSQEVLRGGQPQHF,TGTGCCAGCAGCCAAGAGGTCCTACGAGGGGGTCAGCCCCAGCATTTT
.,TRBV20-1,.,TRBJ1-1,CSASVAGLPKWTEAFF,TGCAGTGCTAGTGTGGCGGGCCTCCCAAAATGGACTGAAGCTTTCTTT
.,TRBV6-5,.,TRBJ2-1,CASSYRGQGGTEQFF,TGTGCCAGCAGTTACCGGGGACAAGGGGGAACTGAGCAGTTCTTC
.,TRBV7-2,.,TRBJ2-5,CASSLGGRVEETQYF,TGTGCCAGCAGCTTAGGTGGGCGTGTAGAAGAGACCCAGTACTTC
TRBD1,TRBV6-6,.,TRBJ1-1,CASSQFSGDSQLNTEAFF,TGTGCCAGCAGTCAATTCTCGGGGGACAGCCAATTGAACACTGAAGCTTTCTTT
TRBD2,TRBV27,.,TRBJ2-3,CASSESGLAGGIILDTDTQYF,TGTGCCAGCAGTGAAAGCGGACTAGCGGGGGGCATTATTTTGGACACAGATACGCAGTATTTT